The clone carrying this TCR beta chain showed up just once. Its antigen remains unknown. The sample originates from a study of shared clonotypes between healthy human individuals. Overall study findings and caveats: In the sorted subsets, rarefaction showed sequencing was incomplete despite large depth.

The CDR3 totals 17 residues. Germline V CDR1 and CDR2: SGDLS, YYNGEE. Trimming took 2 bases from V and 1 from J, leaving 15 bases between them. The genomic DNA of each subset was split evenly across several immunoSEQ plates. On sorted subsets, replicate PCRs used roughly 190 ng DNA, or 25,000 to 35,000 T cell genomes. As processed by the authors: Junction-only sequences produced by ImmunoSEQ had no quality scores, so filtering differed. Measured with immunoSEQ multiplex PCR; TCRdb has only the in-frame clones, and not every one. That table furnishes V, J and clone size, whereas the DNA furnished D and trimming. The sample lists about 2.4 million clones, 80% to 95% occurring once.

This sequence originates from a man younger than 35 in good health. Some clones in this sample may be carry-over from other donors' samples. V usage is TRBV9 and J usage is TRBJ2-2; no definite D call. The sequenced material came from naive CD4+ T cells from PBMCs. This sample's subset: CD45RA+ positively selected. CDR3 bases: TGTGCCAGCAGCGTTTTCTCTAAGCTCCAGAACACCGGGGAGCTGTTTTTT. Translated, it gives CASSVFSKLQNTGELFF.